Listed below are T cell receptor beta chains from one sample, sequenced in a study of blood T cell repertoires in COVID-19. Libraries were prepared by immunoSEQ multiplex PCR; TCRdb keeps only in-frame clonotypes and omits some of them. Among under 50,000 clones listed, roughly 84% were seen once. Input material: peripheral blood. These receptors were obtained from a man between 65 and 85 years old with acute or convalescent COVID-19. The CDR3 runs from the conserved cysteine through the conserved F or W. A D gene is named only where the DNA matches it firmly. Part of the rows lack a size; the others show once, few, many or a class for expanded clones.

v_gene,j_gene,d_gene,abundance,CDR3aa,CDR3nt
TRBV30,TRBJ2-3,-,-,CAWTHGGDTQYF,TGTGCCTGGACCCACGGGGGAGATACGCAGTATTTT
TRBV10-3,TRBJ1-1,-,once,CAIQDNGAEAFF,TGTGCCATCCAGGATAATGGCGCAGAAGCTTTCTTT
TRBV6-5,TRBJ2-7,-,-,CASSYRENTYEQYF,TGTGCCAGCAGTTATCGGGAAAATACCTACGAGCAGTACTTC
TRBV28,TRBJ2-3,TRBD2,few,CASRVFSGRWGDTQYF,TGTGCCAGCAGGGTTTTTAGCGGGAGGTGGGGAGATACGCAGTATTTT
TRBV7-8,TRBJ2-7,TRBD1,many,CASSRGQYSYEQYF,TGTGCCAGCAGCCGGGGACAGTACTCCTACGAGCAGTACTTC
TRBV5-1,TRBJ2-7,TRBD2,once,CASSPGLAESYEQYF,TGCGCCAGCAGCCCGGGACTAGCGGAGTCCTACGAGCAGTACTTC
TRBV10-2,TRBJ1-5,-,-,CASRGQINQPQHF,TGCGCCAGCAGAGGACAGATCAATCAGCCCCAGCATTTT
TRBV29-1,TRBJ1-2,-,-,CSVEHLNYGYTF,TGCAGCGTTGAACATCTAAACTATGGCTACACCTTC
TRBV28,TRBJ1-6,TRBD1,-,CASTPRGQGASPLHF,TGTGCCAGTACCCCACGGGGACAGGGGGCTTCACCCCTCCACTTT
TRBV4-3,TRBJ2-7,-,-,CASSRTTATNGVHEQYF,TGCGCCAGCAGCCGTACCACCGCTACTAACGGCGTCCACGAGCAGTACTTC
TRBV5-1,TRBJ2-5,TRBD1,-,CASSVDRVKTQYF,TGCGCCAGCAGCGTCGACAGGGTGAAGACCCAGTACTTC
TRBV5-1,TRBJ1-3,TRBD1,-,CASSPYRDSSGNTIYF,TGCGCCAGCAGCCCGTACCGGGACAGCTCTGGAAACACCATATATTTT
TRBV5-4,TRBJ1-1,-,-,CAISDRRSIEAFF,TGTGCCATCTCCGACAGACGATCGATTGAAGCTTTCTTT
TRBV5-6,TRBJ1-6,-,-,CASSLGQFAPLHF,TGTGCCAGCAGCTTGGGGCAGTTCGCACCCCTCCACTTT
TRBV21-1,TRBJ1-2,-,-,CASSTGIYTF,TGTGCCAGCAGCACAGGGATTTACACCTTC
TRBV7-3,TRBJ2-2,TRBD1,-,CASSSTGQNTGELFF,TGTGCCAGCAGCTCGACAGGGCAGAACACCGGGGAGCTGTTTTTT
TRBV7-9,TRBJ1-4,TRBD1,-,CASSLGQGNEKLFF,TGTGCCAGCAGCTTGGGACAGGGGAATGAAAAACTGTTTTTT
TRBV27,TRBJ1-2,-,-,CASSWAGAVGGYTF,TGTGCCAGCAGTTGGGCAGGGGCTGTGGGTGGCTACACCTTC
TRBV12-5,TRBJ2-3,-,once,CASAFSGRRADTQYF,TGTGCTAGTGCTTTTAGCGGAAGAAGGGCAGATACGCAGTATTTT
TRBV20-1,TRBJ1-1,TRBD1,-,CRGQGDTEAFF,TGCAGGGGACAGGGGGACACTGAAGCTTTCTTT